The source of this TCR beta chain is a study of T-cell reconstitution after alpha-beta-depleted transplantation in children. Regarding the study as a whole: Surviving recipient T cells and thymic progenitors underlay high day-60 TCRbeta diversity in some patients. Alpha-beta T cells present about two months after transplant were reported to originate from several hundred expanded graft clones. Hyperexpanded clones declined; after one year, newly produced T cells mostly supplied diversity.

Unique molecular identifiers were built into the TCRbeta library. TCRdb re-called the PCR reads with MiXCR, one entry per CDR3 protein. In the table there are about 300,000 distinct CDR3 sequences, over 7% of which are singletons. The table lists this clonotype with many counts. The antigen is not known. Losses at the gene ends were 4 bases for V and 2 bases for J; bases not matched to a gene: 1. This CDR3 is 14 amino acids long. CDR1 and CDR2 from the germline V gene are LGHDT and YNNKEL (reference sequence). The sequence derives from a female patient aged 2-15 years who had a stem cell transplant for Fanconi anemia, so the T cells may come from the graft donor. This specimen consisted of peripheral blood, obtained 360 days after TCRalphabeta/CD19-depleted stem cell transplant. The rearrangement joins TRBV3-1 to TRBJ2-5, with 10 nucleotides matching TRBD2. The CDR3 DNA reads as TGTGCCAGCAGCCGGACTAGCGGACAAGAGACCCAGTACTTC. Translation gives CASSRTSGQETQYF.